Listed here are 25 T cell receptor beta chains from one sample, sequenced in a study of T cells after yellow fever vaccination. TCRdb re-called the 5' RACE reads with MiXCR, one entry per CDR3 protein. Seen here are a few hundred thousand distinct CDR3 sequences, approximately 4% observed once, and the top ten hold 20% to 25%. This specimen consisted of PBMCs, obtained 5 days after the yellow fever booster vaccination. The receptors originated from a man younger than 35 who received the YFV17D yellow fever vaccine.

This clonotype was seen more than once but under ten times. DNA for the CDR3: TGCGCCAGCAGCCAGAGGGACATCTCCTATAATTCACCCCTCCACTTT. Amino acids: CASSQRDISYNSPLHF. The chain uses TRBV4-3 and TRBJ1-6; weak D call: TRBD1 (6 bases). The CDR3 totals 16 residues. From germline, CDR1 is LGHNA and CDR2 YSLEER. V was cut by 3 bases and J by 0 bases, with 9 bases left in between.

Here the CDR3 reads CSASRDRVHEQYV. Here the CDR3 DNA reads TGCAGTGCTAGCCGGGACAGGGTCCACGAGCAGTACGTC. This chain uses TRBV20-1 with TRBJ2-7; 9 bases fit TRBD1. CDR1 and CDR2 (germline): DFQATT, SNEGSKA (reference sequence). This CDR3 is built from 13 residues. V lost 3 bases to trimming and J lost 5 bases; unmatched junction nucleotides: 5.

This clonotype was seen at least ten times. The genes are TRBV12-3 or TRBV12-4 and TRBJ1-1; unclear D gene. The V gene lost 4 bases and the J gene lost 1 base, with 10 bases spanning the gap. The CDR3 runs to 14 residues. CDR3 loop: CASSSSEANTEAFF. The CDR3 DNA follows: TGTGCCAGCAGTTCCAGTGAGGCGAACACTGAAGCTTTCTTT.

This clonotype was counted a few times. The chain has TRBV7-2 and TRBJ1-6; maybe TRBD1 (6 bases). Germline lookup yields CDR1 SGHTA and CDR2 FQGNSA. This CDR3 has 14 amino acids. V lost 5 bases and J lost 14, with 19 bases in between. CDR3 nucleotides: TGTGCCAGCAGCCCGACCACAGGGCAGGGAACCCTCCACTTT. It is translated as CASSPTTGQGTLHF.

CDR3 protein: CASSTGAGGNQPQHF. CDR3 nucleotides: TGTGCCAGCAGTACCGGGGCGGGAGGCAATCAGCCCCAGCATTTT. This chain joins TRBV27 and TRBJ1-5, with D possibly TRBD1 on 5 matching bases. CDR3 length: 15 residues. Per germline, CDR1 MNHEY and CDR2 SMNVEV (reference sequence). V was trimmed by 5 bases and J by 2 bases, leaving 13 bases between them.

This clonotype was counted at least ten times. V gene TRBV4-2 combines with J gene TRBJ2-7, with a possible D match to TRBD1 (7 bases). V was pared by 4 bases and J by 5 bases, with 15 bases between. The CDR3 covers 14 residues. Germline CDR1 and CDR2: LGHNA and YNFKEQ. CDR3: CASSPRGVGDEQYF. DNA of the CDR3: TGTGCCAGCAGCCCCAGGGGGGTGGGCGACGAGCAGTACTTC.

The chain couples TRBV20-1 to TRBJ2-2; D is tentatively TRBD1 or TRBD2 (5 bases each). V was pared by 8 bases and J by 4 bases, with 17 bases between. In germline, CDR1 is DFQATT, CDR2 SNEGSKA (reference sequence). This CDR3 is 14 amino acids long. CDR3 region: CSILGPPSTGELFF. The CDR3 DNA follows: TGCAGTATCTTGGGACCCCCAAGCACCGGGGAGCTGTTTTTT.

This sequence joins TRBV7-2 and TRBJ2-3; 8 bases are a match to TRBD1. Trimming took 3 bases from V and 9 from J; bases not matched to a gene: 5. The germline V gene has CDR1 SGHTA and CDR2 FQGNSA. CDR3 size: 13 residues. Here the CDR3 DNA reads TGTGCCAGCAGCTTCGGGACAGGTGGCACGCAGTATTTT. It yields the protein CASSFGTGGTQYF.

This clonotype showed up many times. V and J are TRBV7-3 and TRBJ1-1; tentatively, D is TRBD1 (5 bases). The CDR3 spans 15 residues. Germline-derived CDR1 and CDR2 are SGHTA and FQGTGA. V lost 2 bases and J 0 bases, leaving 10 bases between the germline ends. CDR3 nucleotides: TGTGCCAGCAGCTTACAGGGCAGCATGAACACTGAAGCTTTCTTT. Residues: CASSLQGSMNTEAFF.

This chain uses TRBV11-2 with TRBJ1-2, with D unresolved. CDR3 length equals 12 residues. The ends were cut back, 5 bases at V and 6 bases at J, with 10 bases in the middle. From germline, CDR1 is SGHAT and CDR2 FQNNGV. The CDR3 loop is CASSPEVDGYTF. CDR3 DNA sequence: TGTGCCAGCAGCCCGGAGGTCGATGGCTACACCTTC.

The V call is TRBV7-9, the J call TRBJ1-3; 7 bases match TRBD1. The CDR3 has 14 residues. V dropped 0 bases and J dropped 6; count of bases not matched to a gene: 2. CDR1 and CDR2 from the germline V gene are SEHNR and FQNEAQ (reference sequence). The CDR3 DNA is TGTGCCAGCAGCTTAGCGGAGGGGGCAAACACCATATATTTT. Protein sequence: CASSLAEGANTIYF.

This clonotype was seen at least ten times. This sequence joins TRBV6-5 and TRBJ1-2, with 9 bases identical to TRBD1. After removal of 4 bases from V and 8 bases from J, the junction contained 11 bases not matched to a gene. The CDR3 contains 15 residues. Germline loops: CDR1 MNHEY, CDR2 SVGAGI. In nucleotides, the CDR3 is TGTGCCAGCAGTTCAACGTCGGGGACAGGGCAAGGCTACACCTTC. Encoded protein: CASSSTSGTGQGYTF.

A few counts support this clonotype. The CDR3 loop reads CASSTGGDTEAFF. The CDR3 DNA reads as TGTGCCAGCAGTACAGGAGGAGACACTGAAGCTTTCTTT. The rearrangement joins TRBV6-5 to TRBJ1-1, with a weak D call TRBD1 (5 bases). Per the germline V gene, CDR1 is MNHEY and CDR2 is SVGAGI. The V and J ends lost 5 bases and 3 bases respectively, with 10 bases between them. The CDR3 contains 13 residues.

In this sample, this clonotype turned up many times. The genes are TRBV5-1 and TRBJ2-2; TRBD1 is a possible D gene (5 bases). Germline CDR1 is SGHRS and CDR2 is YFSETQ. The V end was cut by 0 bases, the J end by 0 bases, with 6 bases between. The CDR3 length is 15 residues. The CDR3 bases are TGCGCCAGCAGCTTGGAGGGGCCGAACACCGGGGAGCTGTTTTTT. This codes for CASSLEGPNTGELFF. The entire variable domain, with the rest obtained from reference TRBV5-1 and TRBJ2-2, is as follows: KAGVTQTPRYLIKTRGQQVTLSCSPISGHRSVSWYQQTPGQGLQFLFEYFSETQRNKGNFPGRFSGRQFSNSRSEMNVSTLELGDSALYLCASSLEGPNTGELFFGEGSRLTVL.

In its sample, this clonotype was seen many times. CDR3: CASSYLWGDYEQYF. The DNA for the CDR3 is TGTGCCAGCAGCTATTTGTGGGGGGACTACGAGCAGTACTTC. The gene calls are TRBV12-3 or TRBV12-4 and TRBJ2-7; D might be TRBD2 (6 bases). This CDR3 has 14 amino acids. V was clipped by 6 bases and J by 3 bases, with 15 bases between them.

The CDR3: CASSLQGANWDEQFF. CDR3 coding DNA: TGTGCCAGTAGCTTACAGGGGGCGAATTGGGATGAGCAGTTCTTC. V gene TRBV19 combines with J gene TRBJ2-1, with TRBD1 matching over 9 bases. Germline loops: CDR1 LNHDA, CDR2 SQIVND (reference sequence). J lost 8 bases, V lost 6 bases, and 11 bases had no gene match. There are 15 residues in the CDR3.

This clonotype was observed at least ten times. The chain couples TRBV6-5 to TRBJ1-5; 9 bases align to TRBD1. The length of the CDR3 is 14 residues. The germline CDR1 and CDR2 sequences are MNHEY and SVGAGI. J lost 6 bases, V lost 5 bases, and 5 bases had no gene match. CDR3 bases: TGTGCCAGCAGTACCACAGGGGGCGGTCAGCCCCAGCATTTT. This sequence encodes CASSTTGGGQPQHF.

This chain uses TRBV6-6 with TRBJ1-5; TRBD1 matches 7 bases. CDR3 length: 15 amino acids. Trimming cost V 0 bases and J 7 bases; bases outside gene matches: 6. The germline CDR1 and CDR2 sequences are MNHNY and SVGAGI (reference sequence). The CDR3 DNA reads TGTGCCAGCAGTTACTCACCACAGGGGAACCAGCCCCAGCATTTT. It yields the protein CASSYSPQGNQPQHF.

This clonotype was picked up many times. The rearrangement uses TRBV7-9 and TRBJ2-5, with D uncertain. The CDR3 totals 14 residues. Per germline, CDR1 SEHNR and CDR2 FQNEAQ (reference sequence). V gave up 3 bases and J gave up 2 bases, with 10 bases separating them. CDR3 bases: TGTGCCAGCAGCTTCCCCTTGACTCAAGAGACCCAGTACTTC. Its protein product is CASSFPLTQETQYF.

In this sample, this clonotype turned up many times. The rearrangement uses TRBV10-3 and TRBJ2-5; TRBD2 matches at 12 bases. From germline, CDR1 is ENHRY and CDR2 SYGVKD. The CDR3 totals 16 residues. After removal of 2 bases from V and 5 bases from J, the junction contained 6 bases not matched to a gene. The CDR3 DNA reads as TGTGCCATCAGTGAGCTAGCGGGGGGGCCGTATGAGACCCAGTACTTC. Encoded protein: CAISELAGGPYETQYF.

In its sample, this clonotype was seen many times. The rearrangement links TRBV5-1 to TRBJ1-6; D is perhaps TRBD1 (6 bases). V lost 2 bases, J lost 5 bases, and 11 bases lay in between. CDR1 is SGHRS and CDR2 is YFSETQ in the germline V gene. The length of the CDR3 is 15 residues. The CDR3 DNA follows: TGCGCCAGCAGCTTAGGATCAGGGGATAATTCACCCCTCCACTTT. Residues: CASSLGSGDNSPLHF. Supplemented by reference TRBV5-1 and TRBJ1-6, the full variable domain reads KAGVTQTPRYLIKTRGQQVTLSCSPISGHRSVSWYQQTPGQGLQFLFEYFSETQRNKGNFPGRFSGRQFSNSRSEMNVSTLELGDSALYLCASSLGSGDNSPLHFGNGTRLTVT.

V usage is TRBV24-1 and J usage is TRBJ2-2, with unresolved D. V lost 3 bases and J 4 bases, leaving 11 bases between the germline ends. Germline V gene sequence: CDR1 KGHDR, CDR2 SFDVKD. The CDR3 spans 15 residues. For the CDR3, the DNA is TGTGCCACCAGTGATGCCCGGCGGCCCACCGGGGAGCTGTTTTTT. Protein product: CATSDARRPTGELFF.

CDR3 DNA sequence: TGTGCCAGCAGCCAAGGCCCGGGGACCTGGCCCATGTTTTTT. This translates into CASSQGPGTWPMFF. The chain has TRBV3-1 and TRBJ1-4, with a weak D call TRBD1 (5 bases). Germline V CDR1 and CDR2: LGHDT, YNNKEL (reference sequence). Trimming cost V 1 base and J 15 bases, with 18 bases left between them. The CDR3 has 14 residues.

This clonotype has just a few counts. This rearrangement joins TRBV6-7 to TRBJ1-2; no clear D gene. TRBV6-7 is an ORF, with its function uncertain. This CDR3 is 15 amino acids long. Trimming removed 2 bases at V and 5 bases at J, with 15 bases between. CDR3 amino acids: CASSYTVCTLYGYTF. CDR3 sequence (DNA): TGTGCCAGCAGTTACACAGTTTGTACTCTATATGGCTACACCTTC.

The chain employs TRBV28 and TRBJ2-2, with 8 nucleotides matching TRBD2. Germline CDR1 reads MDHEN; CDR2 reads SYDVKM. This CDR3 spans 15 amino acids. V lost 4 bases to trimming and J lost 5 bases; unmatched junction nucleotides: 6. This CDR3 is CASSSGTSWTGELFF. The DNA of the CDR3 is TGTGCCAGCAGTTCCGGGACTAGTTGGACCGGGGAGCTGTTTTTT.